These 28 T cell receptor beta chains were sequenced from one sample in a study of T cell responses to AZD1222 COVID-19 vaccine. The method was immunoSEQ multiplex PCR; TCRdb's version includes in-frame clones alone and lacks a portion of them. Here the sample spans 87,000 or so clones, 90% being singletons. This specimen consisted of peripheral blood, obtained on day 0 of AZD1222 vaccination. Receptor source: an adult in good health.

The genes are TRBV19 and TRBJ1-5; D is possibly TRBD1 (6 bases). Germline values: CDR1 LNHDA, CDR2 SQIVND (reference sequence). The CDR3 extends over 17 amino acids. Trimming removed 3 bases at V and 0 bases at J, with 15 bases between. The CDR3 coding sequence is TGTGCCAGTAGTATTTGGGGGCGGCAGACTAGCAATCAGCCCCAGCATTTT. Amino acids: CASSIWGRQTSNQPQHF.

The chain recombines TRBV27 with TRBJ2-1; the match to TRBD2 covers 8 bases. Trimming took 0 bases from V and 8 from J; bases not matched to a gene: 24. Germline V gene lookup returns CDR1 MNHEY and CDR2 SMNVEV (reference sequence). The CDR3 is 21 amino acids. The CDR3, as DNA: TGTGCCAGCAGTTTATCAAGCCAGGGGAATAGCGGGGTCCTCCGGGGCTATGAGCAGTTCTTC. Translation: CASSLSSQGNSGVLRGYEQFF.

The chain links TRBV11-2 to TRBJ1-4, with D tentatively TRBD1 (6 bases). Trimming cost V 1 base and J 8 bases, with 14 bases left between them. From germline, CDR1 is SGHAT and CDR2 FQNNGV. This CDR3 comprises 15 residues. CDR3 DNA: TGTGCCAGCAGCTTAGTTCAACAGGGTCGGGAAAAACTGTTTTTT. As protein: CASSLVQQGREKLFF.

The rearrangement links TRBV28 to TRBJ1-6; D might be TRBD1 (5 bases). V shed 3 bases and J shed 7 bases, with 10 bases lying between them. Germline V gene lookup returns CDR1 MDHEN and CDR2 SYDVKM. This CDR3 region has 14 residues. The CDR3 sequence: CASSFQGLNSPLHF. The CDR3 DNA reads TGTGCCAGCAGTTTCCAGGGACTCAATTCACCCCTCCACTTT.

A note on this clone: A junction boundary mismatches the germline segment, possibly from a read error. The chain couples TRBV11-3 to TRBJ1-6; weak D call: TRBD1 (5 bases). The CDR3 loop spans 18 amino acids. Germline values: CDR1 SGHNT, CDR2 YENEEA. The chain's CDR3 is CASSVEGREWVIYSPLHF. The CDR3 DNA sequence: TGTGCCAGCAGCGTAGAGGGGAGGGAGTGGGTCATTTATTCACCCCTCCACTTT.

This chain uses TRBV4-2 with TRBJ2-2, with 11 bases identical to TRBD1. Germline V gene sequence: CDR1 LGHNA, CDR2 YNFKEQ. J was trimmed by 7 bases and V by 3 bases; bases with no gene match: 4. CDR3 length: 15 residues. This CDR3 reads CASSQDRGPGGELFF. The CDR3 region has the DNA TGTGCCAGCAGCCAGGACAGGGGGCCCGGCGGGGAGCTGTTTTTT.

The chain recombines TRBV19 with TRBJ1-4, with D hard to call. Looked up from germline, CDR1 is LNHDA and CDR2 is SQIVND (reference sequence). The CDR3 contains 15 residues. V was cut by 2 bases and J by 7 bases, with 14 bases left in between. This CDR3 reads CASSISGGVSEKLFF. As DNA, the CDR3 is TGTGCCAGTAGTATAAGTGGCGGGGTTTCTGAAAAACTGTTTTTT.

The chain uses TRBV6-4 and TRBJ1-1, with a weak D call TRBD1 (6 bases). CDR1 is MRHNA, CDR2 SNTAGT, per germline. Trimming cost V 6 bases and J 3 bases, with 14 bases left between them. The CDR3 loop spans 14 amino acids. The DNA of the CDR3 is TGTGCCAGCAGAATCAGGGGTGGTCACACTGAAGCTTTCTTT. This encodes CASRIRGGHTEAFF.

V is TRBV10-2 and J is TRBJ1-6, with TRBD1 identical over 9 bases. Looked up from germline, CDR1 is WSHSY and CDR2 is SAAADI. V lost 8 bases, J lost 6 bases, and 5 bases stayed unmatched. The CDR3 runs 14 residues. The CDR3 region is CASADRGFNSPLHF. Here the CDR3 DNA reads TGCGCCAGCGCGGACAGGGGATTTAATTCACCCCTCCACTTT.

This chain uses TRBV7-2 with TRBJ1-1; 7 nucleotides align to TRBD1. The CDR3 sequence is 12 residues long. The germline V gene encodes CDR1 SGHTA and CDR2 FQGNSA. With V trimmed by 5 bases and J by 9 bases, 6 bases remained unmatched. CDR3 bases: TGTGCCAGCAGCATCCAAGGGGGCAAAGCTTTCTTT. Protein: CASSIQGGKAFF.

The sample holds one count of this clone. The CDR3 DNA is TGTGCCAGCAGCCCCCGGGGGCAGGGGTCAATCTACGAGCAGTACTTC. Its translation is CASSPRGQGSIYEQYF. The rearrangement uses TRBV5-4 and TRBJ2-7; either TRBD1 or TRBD2 may fit D (6 bases each). The CDR3 length is 16 residues. V gave up 4 bases and J gave up 3 bases, with 20 bases separating them. Germline V CDR1 and CDR2: SGHNT, YYREEE (reference sequence).

This clone has just a few counts. The J gene is TRBJ2-2, the V gene TRBV30, with no clear D. The germline CDR1 and CDR2 sequences are GTSNPN and SVGIG (reference sequence). The CDR3 spans 14 residues. Trimming removed 1 base from V and 1 base from J, with 7 bases in between. This CDR3 reads CAWSGLGNTGELFF. The CDR3 DNA is TGTGCCTGGAGTGGTTTGGGGAACACCGGGGAGCTGTTTTTT.

The V and J genes are TRBV5-1 and TRBJ2-1; TRBD1 agrees at 9 bases. With 0 bases clipped from V and 1 base from J, the junction kept 20 bases outside the gene matches. CDR3 size: 22 residues. Per the germline V gene, CDR1 is SGHRS and CDR2 is YFSETQ. CDR3 sequence reads: CASSLAGLSRDRVRGSYNEQFF. The CDR3 region has the DNA TGCGCCAGCAGCTTGGCCGGGCTGTCCCGGGACAGGGTGCGAGGTTCCTACAATGAGCAGTTCTTC.

CDR3 nucleotides: TGTGCCAGTACCCCTAGCGACGGCTCTGGGGCCAACGTCCTGACTTTC. Protein product: CASTPSDGSGANVLTF. V usage is TRBV19 and J usage is TRBJ2-6, with D maybe TRBD2 (6 bases). V gave up 7 bases and J gave up 0 bases, with 13 bases separating them. This CDR3 is built from 16 residues. Germline CDR1 reads LNHDA; CDR2 reads SQIVND (reference sequence).

The V and J genes are TRBV7-3 and TRBJ2-5; 10 bases map to TRBD2. CDR3 length: 15 residues. After removal of 5 bases from V and 3 bases from J, the junction contained 6 bases not matched to a gene. In germline, CDR1 is SGHTA, CDR2 FQGTGA. CDR3 region: CASSLGSGREETQYF. The CDR3 nucleotides read TGTGCCAGCAGCCTCGGCAGCGGGAGGGAAGAGACCCAGTACTTC.

The chain recombines TRBV29-1 with TRBJ2-1, with D possibly TRBD2 on 6 matching bases. V shed 7 bases and J shed 4 bases, with 11 bases lying between them. CDR3 length: 12 amino acids. The V gene's germline CDR1 is SQVTM and CDR2 ANQGSEA. The CDR3 sequence is CSGTSGYNEQFF. DNA of the CDR3: TGCAGCGGGACGAGCGGGTACAATGAGCAGTTCTTC.

V gene TRBV6-5 combines with J gene TRBJ1-5; 10 bases fit TRBD1. Germline V gene lookup returns CDR1 MNHEY and CDR2 SVGAGI. The length of the CDR3 is 13 residues. The V and J ends lost 9 bases and 4 bases, in that order; junction bases with no gene match: 3. CDR3 coding DNA: TGTGCCAGTAGGGGACAGGGGAATCAGCCCCAGCATTTT. This translates into CASRGQGNQPQHF.

The chain uses TRBV2 and TRBJ2-1, with D possibly matching TRBD2 (6 bases). The germline gives CDR1 SNHLY, CDR2 FYNNEI. The CDR3 spans 15 residues. Trimming stripped 8 bases from V and 5 bases from J, with 19 bases between. This CDR3 is CASLGRAGGHNEQFF. CDR3 DNA: TGTGCCAGCTTAGGAAGGGCCGGGGGACACAATGAGCAGTTCTTC.

The chain employs TRBV7-9 and TRBJ1-4; D remains ambiguous. Trimming left V 5 bases short and J 8 bases short, with 6 bases between. Germline loops: CDR1 SEHNR, CDR2 FQNEAQ (reference sequence). The CDR3 has 11 amino acids. CDR3 sequence: CASSPHEKLFF. CDR3 DNA: TGTGCCAGCAGCCCACACGAAAAACTGTTTTTT.

The CDR3 is CATSTGEAETLSGYTF. As DNA, the CDR3 is TGTGCCACCAGCACCGGCGAGGCGGAGACTTTGAGCGGCTACACCTTC. The rearrangement joins TRBV15 to TRBJ1-2; no clear D gene. CDR1 is LNHNV and CDR2 is YYDKDF in the germline V gene (reference sequence). The CDR3 is made up of 16 amino acids. Between the trimmed V and J ends, which lost 4 bases and 8 bases, there was a span of 23 bases. Using reference TRBV15 and TRBJ1-2 for the parts outside the CDR3, the full variable domain is DAMVIQNPRYQVTQFGKPVTLSCSQTLNHNVMYWYQQKSSQAPKLLFHYYDKDFNNEADTPDNFQSRRPNTSFCFLDIRSPGLGDTAMYLCATSTGEAETLSGYTFGSGTRLTVV.

The table lists this clone with a few counts. The chain carries TRBV7-9 and TRBJ1-1; no clear D. The germline V and J ends were trimmed by 3 bases and 0 bases, with 11 bases remaining between them. CDR3 length equals 15 residues. Germline V gene lookup returns CDR1 SEHNR and CDR2 FQNEAQ (reference sequence). In DNA form, the CDR3 reads TGTGCCAGCAGCTTCTCGGGAAGCATGAACACTGAAGCTTTCTTT. As protein: CASSFSGSMNTEAFF. The full variable domain, rest sourced from reference TRBV7-9 and TRBJ1-1, is DTGVSQNPRHKITKRGQNVTFRCDPISEHNRLYWYRQTLGQGPEFLTYFQNEAQLEKSRLLSDRFSAERPKGSFSTLEIQRTEQGDSAMYLCASSFSGSMNTEAFFGQGTRLTVV.

The table lists this clone with a few counts. The chain employs TRBV2 and TRBJ1-2; no clear D gene. This CDR3 has 12 amino acids. Per germline, CDR1 SNHLY and CDR2 FYNNEI. V was trimmed by 4 bases and J by 5 bases, leaving 8 bases between them. CDR3 loop: CASSGTEYGYTF. The DNA of the CDR3 is TGTGCCAGCAGTGGAACCGAGTATGGCTACACCTTC.

The chain couples TRBV10-2 to TRBJ2-3, with 12 bases aligning to TRBD2. CDR3 size: 14 residues. Germline trimming cut 6 bases from V and 8 bases from J; bases unmatched to any gene: 6. Germline V CDR1 and CDR2: WSHSY, SAAADI. Here the CDR3 reads CASRQASGGGTQYF. CDR3 DNA: TGCGCCAGCAGGCAGGCTAGCGGGGGGGGTACGCAGTATTTT.

The rearrangement uses TRBV3-1 (or the pseudogene TRBV3-2) and TRBJ2-5; D gene ambiguous. Germline CDR1 and CDR2: LGHDT and YNNKEL (reference sequence). This CDR3 is 13 amino acids long. With 1 base removed from V and 1 base from J, the gap between germline ends came to 4 bases. The CDR3 loop reads CASSQAPQETQYF. CDR3 DNA: TGTGCCAGCAGCCAAGCCCCCCAAGAGACCCAGTACTTC.

This clone was recorded once. J is TRBJ1-6 and V is TRBV6-5; TRBD1 might be the D (6 bases). The germline V gene has CDR1 MNHEY and CDR2 SVGAGI. The CDR3 extends over 16 amino acids. Between the trimmed V and J ends, which lost 0 bases and 2 bases, there was a span of 8 bases. CDR3 coding DNA: TGTGCCAGCAGTTACTCGCAGGGGCCCTATAATTCACCCCTCCACTTT. Its translation is CASSYSQGPYNSPLHF.

This clone came up once. The CDR3 loop is CASSYSWTGRGEQYF. In DNA, the CDR3 is TGTGCCAGCAGTTACTCTTGGACAGGGAGGGGCGAGCAGTACTTC. The genes are TRBV6-5 and TRBJ2-7; tentative D call: TRBD1 (8 bases). Germline V gene sequence: CDR1 MNHEY, CDR2 SVGAGI. CDR3 length: 15 amino acids. The V gene lost 0 bases and the J gene lost 6 bases, with 15 bases spanning the gap.

The gene calls are TRBV6-5 and TRBJ2-3; D is unresolved. Trimming took off 2 bases at V and 2 bases at J, with 5 bases between the two ends. Per the germline V gene, CDR1 is MNHEY and CDR2 is SVGAGI. The CDR3 loop spans 13 amino acids. The CDR3 region has the DNA TGTGCCAGCAGTTACCCTGCCACAGATACGCAGTATTTT. Residues: CASSYPATDTQYF.

This clone was found a few times. This chain uses TRBV6-6 with TRBJ2-7; D may be TRBD1 (5 bases). Trimming removed 10 bases at V and 7 bases at J, with 14 bases between. The germline V gene encodes CDR1 MNHNY and CDR2 SVGAGI (reference sequence). The CDR3 loop spans 11 amino acids. This CDR3 reads CATSTALEQYF. CDR3 nucleotide sequence: TGTGCCACCTCGACAGCCCTGGAGCAGTACTTC.